This TCR beta chain was sequenced in a study of T-cell reconstitution after alpha-beta-depleted transplantation in children. Study findings and constraints: Reports say that about two months after transplant, the alpha-beta T cells came out of several hundred graft clones that had expanded. The authors attributed T-cell counts and diversity one year after transplant mostly to newly produced T cells. The origin of high day-60 TCRbeta diversity in some patients lay in surviving recipient T cells and thymic progenitors.

This clonotype was detected a few times. Its antigen is not identified. Library preparation (for TCRbeta) was performed with unique molecular identifiers. TCRdb called the PCR reads again in MiXCR, with one record for every CDR3 protein. The sample carries some 80,000 distinct CDR3 sequences, 15% to 20% recorded once. V lost 3 bases to trimming and J lost 5 bases; unmatched junction nucleotides: 12. Germline CDR1 reads MGHRA; CDR2 reads YSYEKL. There are 17 residues in the CDR3. This chain uses TRBV4-1 with TRBJ2-5; TRBD2 matches at 10 bases. The source material was PBMCs, mostly from graft donor cells, sampled 360 days after TCRalphabeta/CD19-depleted stem cell transplant. The TCR comes from a male patient aged 2-10 years who had a stem cell transplant for acute lymphoblastic leukemia, so the T cells may come from the graft donor. CDR3 in amino acids: CASSQPASGRMGETQYF. The DNA for the CDR3 is TGCGCCAGCAGCCAGCCCGCTAGCGGGAGAATGGGGGAGACCCAGTACTTC.